A selection of T cell receptor beta chains follows, all from one sample in a study of blood T cell repertoires in COVID-19. Produced via immunoSEQ multiplex PCR; TCRdb's table is partial and in-frame only. The data show tens of thousands of clones, around 90% seen once. Specimen: peripheral blood. These receptors were taken from a man aged 40-49 years with COVID-19, enrolled during active disease. CDR3s include the opening cysteine and the closing phenylalanine or tryptophan. D genes are given only for firm matches. A clone size is listed for some rows: how often the clone was seen (once, few, many), or a class if it is expanded.

CDR3nt: TGCGCCAGCAGCTTGGCGCGGGACAGGGGAAAGGGTTTGTCACCCCTCCACTTT; CDR3aa: CASSLARDRGKGLSPLHF; v_gene: TRBV5-1; d_gene: TRBD1; j_gene: TRBJ1-6; abundance: NA
CDR3nt: TGTGCCAGCAGTCCACAGGGGGGACAGGGATATACTGAAGCTTTCTTT; CDR3aa: CASSPQGGQGYTEAFF; v_gene: TRBV7-8; d_gene: TRBD1; j_gene: TRBJ1-1; abundance: NA
CDR3nt: TGTGCCAGCAGTTTAGGACAGGGCACAGAAGCTTTCTTT; CDR3aa: CASSLGQGTEAFF; v_gene: TRBV12-3/TRBV12-4; d_gene: TRBD1; j_gene: TRBJ1-1; abundance: NA
CDR3nt: TGTGCCAGCAGTTTTTCGGGGGAGGGCGTCCAAGAGACCCAGTACTTC; CDR3aa: CASSFSGEGVQETQYF; v_gene: TRBV28; d_gene: TRBD2; j_gene: TRBJ2-5; abundance: NA
CDR3nt: TGTGCCAGCAGTGAAAACCCCAGGGGAGCCCCTAACTATGGCTACACCTTC; CDR3aa: CASSENPRGAPNYGYTF; v_gene: TRBV6-1; d_gene: NA; j_gene: TRBJ1-2; abundance: once
CDR3nt: TGCGCCAGCAGCTCTGGACAGCAGAATGAAAAACTGTTTTTT; CDR3aa: CASSSGQQNEKLFF; v_gene: TRBV5-1; d_gene: NA; j_gene: TRBJ1-4; abundance: once
CDR3nt: TGTGCCTGGAGTGTAAGTTACAGGAACAATGAGCAGTTCTTC; CDR3aa: CAWSVSYRNNEQFF; v_gene: TRBV30; d_gene: NA; j_gene: TRBJ2-1; abundance: once
CDR3nt: TGTGCCAGTAGTGTATTGCCGGGACTGACGTACCAAGAGACCCAGTACTTC; CDR3aa: CASSVLPGLTYQETQYF; v_gene: TRBV19; d_gene: NA; j_gene: TRBJ2-5; abundance: NA
CDR3nt: TGTGCCAGCAGCGTAGCCTCCCCGATAGGAGCGGGGGGGGCAGATACGCAGTATTTT; CDR3aa: CASSVASPIGAGGADTQYF; v_gene: TRBV9; d_gene: TRBD2; j_gene: TRBJ2-3; abundance: NA
CDR3nt: TGTGCCAGCAGCAGTGTGAGAGACAGGGGTGGCTACACCTTC; CDR3aa: CASSSVRDRGGYTF; v_gene: TRBV2; d_gene: TRBD1; j_gene: TRBJ1-2; abundance: few
CDR3nt: TGTGCCAGCCGAGCTAGCGGGCTTGGGAACACAGATACGCAGTATTTT; CDR3aa: CASRASGLGNTDTQYF; v_gene: TRBV2; d_gene: TRBD2; j_gene: TRBJ2-3; abundance: NA
CDR3nt: TGTGCCAGCAGCGTAGATCGCGGTCTCGATACGCAGTATTTT; CDR3aa: CASSVDRGLDTQYF; v_gene: TRBV9; d_gene: NA; j_gene: TRBJ2-3; abundance: NA
CDR3nt: TGTGCCAGCAGTGAAGGACCCGACAGAGGCCACTACGAGCAGTACTTC; CDR3aa: CASSEGPDRGHYEQYF; v_gene: TRBV6-1; d_gene: NA; j_gene: TRBJ2-7; abundance: once
CDR3nt: TGTGCCAGAAGCTTGGGACAGGGCAAGGGCTACACCTTC; CDR3aa: CARSLGQGKGYTF; v_gene: TRBV5-3; d_gene: TRBD1; j_gene: TRBJ1-2; abundance: NA
CDR3nt: TGTGCCAGCAGTTTAGACGGGGGGAATTACAATGAGCAGTTCTTC; CDR3aa: CASSLDGGNYNEQFF; v_gene: TRBV6-5; d_gene: TRBD2; j_gene: TRBJ2-1; abundance: NA
CDR3nt: TGTGCCAGCAGTTTCGGAACAGACGTTAACTATGGCTACACCTTC; CDR3aa: CASSFGTDVNYGYTF; v_gene: TRBV28; d_gene: NA; j_gene: TRBJ1-2; abundance: NA
CDR3nt: TGCGCCAGCAGCTTAGACACGAATAATTCACCCCTCCACTTT; CDR3aa: CASSLDTNNSPLHF; v_gene: TRBV5-1; d_gene: NA; j_gene: TRBJ1-6; abundance: NA
CDR3nt: TGTGCCACCAGCAGAGTTATAGCGCCATCTTACAATGAGCAGTTCTTC; CDR3aa: CATSRVIAPSYNEQFF; v_gene: TRBV15; d_gene: NA; j_gene: TRBJ2-1; abundance: NA
CDR3nt: TGTGCCAGCAGTGAAGCGCGGACAGCATACGAGCAGTACTTC; CDR3aa: CASSEARTAYEQYF; v_gene: TRBV6-1; d_gene: NA; j_gene: TRBJ2-7; abundance: NA
CDR3nt: TGTGCCAGCAGCTTGCTTGGCGGGGGCAATCAGCCCCAGCATTTT; CDR3aa: CASSLLGGGNQPQHF; v_gene: TRBV5-8; d_gene: NA; j_gene: TRBJ1-5; abundance: NA
CDR3nt: TGCAGCGTTGCGGGACAGGTCAATCAGCCCCAGCATTTT; CDR3aa: CSVAGQVNQPQHF; v_gene: TRBV29-1; d_gene: TRBD1; j_gene: TRBJ1-5; abundance: NA
CDR3nt: TGTGCCTGGAGTGTACCTGGAGGGAGACCGGGGTATGGGGTATACAATGAGCAGTTCTTC; CDR3aa: CAWSVPGGRPGYGVYNEQFF; v_gene: TRBV30; d_gene: NA; j_gene: TRBJ2-1; abundance: NA
CDR3nt: TGCGCCAGCAGCCGACTAGCGGGAATTGAAGAGACCCAGTACTTC; CDR3aa: CASSRLAGIEETQYF; v_gene: TRBV4-1; d_gene: TRBD2; j_gene: TRBJ2-5; abundance: NA
CDR3nt: TGTGCCAGCAGCCAAGATTTAGGGGACAGGGAAACTGAGCAGTTCTTC; CDR3aa: CASSQDLGDRETEQFF; v_gene: TRBV14; d_gene: TRBD1; j_gene: TRBJ2-1; abundance: NA
CDR3nt: TGTGCCAGCAGGCCACCGGGACAGGGGTATGGCTACACCTTC; CDR3aa: CASRPPGQGYGYTF; v_gene: TRBV27; d_gene: TRBD1; j_gene: TRBJ1-2; abundance: NA
CDR3nt: TGTGCCAGTAGTATGGACGGGGGGCAGCCCCAGCATTTT; CDR3aa: CASSMDGGQPQHF; v_gene: TRBV19; d_gene: NA; j_gene: TRBJ1-5; abundance: NA
CDR3nt: TGTGCCAGCACCGAATCACCAATCCAGGGAGGGGAGCAGTACTTC; CDR3aa: CASTESPIQGGEQYF; v_gene: TRBV28; d_gene: TRBD2; j_gene: TRBJ2-7; abundance: NA
CDR3nt: TGTGCCAGCAGCCAAGGAGCCTCAGGGGGGGAGCAGTACTTC; CDR3aa: CASSQGASGGEQYF; v_gene: TRBV3-1/TRBV3-2; d_gene: NA; j_gene: TRBJ2-7; abundance: NA
CDR3nt: TGTGCCAGCAGTGGTTGGGCTAGCGGGGGTACAGATACGCAGTATTTT; CDR3aa: CASSGWASGGTDTQYF; v_gene: TRBV28; d_gene: TRBD2; j_gene: TRBJ2-3; abundance: NA
CDR3nt: TGTGCCAGCAGCCAAGACAGGGGGACCTACAATGAGCAGTTCTTC; CDR3aa: CASSQDRGTYNEQFF; v_gene: TRBV3-1/TRBV3-2; d_gene: TRBD1; j_gene: TRBJ2-1; abundance: NA
CDR3nt: TGTGCCAGCAGACCAAATCGGACAGGGACTACAGATACGCAGTATTTT; CDR3aa: CASRPNRTGTTDTQYF; v_gene: TRBV7-8; d_gene: TRBD1; j_gene: TRBJ2-3; abundance: NA
CDR3nt: TGTGCCAGCAGTTACTCGGGCAGTCTGAACACTGAAGCTTTCTTT; CDR3aa: CASSYSGSLNTEAFF; v_gene: TRBV6-5; d_gene: NA; j_gene: TRBJ1-1; abundance: NA